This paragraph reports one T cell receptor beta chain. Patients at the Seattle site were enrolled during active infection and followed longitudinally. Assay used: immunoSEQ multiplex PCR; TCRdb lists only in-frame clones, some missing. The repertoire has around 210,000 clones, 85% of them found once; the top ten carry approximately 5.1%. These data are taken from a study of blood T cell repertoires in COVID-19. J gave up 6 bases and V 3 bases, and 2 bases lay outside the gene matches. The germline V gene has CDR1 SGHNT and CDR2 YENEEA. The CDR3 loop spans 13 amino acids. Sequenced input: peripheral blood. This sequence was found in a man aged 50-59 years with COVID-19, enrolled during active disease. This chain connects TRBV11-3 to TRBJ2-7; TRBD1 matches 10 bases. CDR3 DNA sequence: TGTGCCAGCAGCTTGGGACAGGGGTTCGAGCAGTACTTC. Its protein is CASSLGQGFEQYF.